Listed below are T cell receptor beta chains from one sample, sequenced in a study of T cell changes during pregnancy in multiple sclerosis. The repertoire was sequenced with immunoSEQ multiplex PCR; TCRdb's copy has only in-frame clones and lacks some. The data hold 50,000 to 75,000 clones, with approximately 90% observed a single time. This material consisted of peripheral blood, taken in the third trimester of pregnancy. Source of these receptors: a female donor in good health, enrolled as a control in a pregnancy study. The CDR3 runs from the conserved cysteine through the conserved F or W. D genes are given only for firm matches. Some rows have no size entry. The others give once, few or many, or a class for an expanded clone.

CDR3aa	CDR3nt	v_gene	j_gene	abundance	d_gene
CATSREGLAGGPVDEQFF	TGTGCCACCAGCAGAGAGGGACTAGCGGGAGGGCCGGTCGATGAGCAGTTCTTC	TRBV15	TRBJ2-1	NA	TRBD2
CASSFQIAYEQYF	TGTGCCAGCAGTTTCCAGATCGCCTACGAGCAGTACTTC	TRBV28	TRBJ2-7	NA	NA
CASITTGTGSSYEQYF	TGTGCCAGCATCACAACCGGGACAGGGAGCTCCTACGAGCAGTACTTC	TRBV7-9	TRBJ2-7	NA	TRBD1
CASSPTDGGASYEQYF	TGTGCCAGCAGCCCCACGGACGGGGGGGCATCCTACGAGCAGTACTTC	TRBV4-2	TRBJ2-7	NA	TRBD2
CASSPSGRTYEQYF	TGTGCCAGCAGCCCTAGCGGGAGGACCTACGAGCAGTACTTC	TRBV7-7	TRBJ2-7	NA	TRBD2
CASSLDRRGVAYGYTF	TGTGCCAGCAGTTTAGATAGGAGGGGAGTCGCCTATGGCTACACCTTC	TRBV28	TRBJ1-2	NA	NA
CASSYSSGRSNYGYTF	TGTGCCAGCAGTTACTCTTCGGGGAGATCTAACTATGGCTACACCTTC	TRBV6-5	TRBJ1-2	NA	NA
CASSLTADSGANVLTF	TGTGCCAGCAGCTTGACGGCGGACTCTGGGGCCAACGTCCTGACTTTC	TRBV5-5	TRBJ2-6	once	NA
CASSSAGLEAFF	TGTGCCAGCAGCTCAGCGGGGCTCGAAGCTTTCTTT	TRBV11-2	TRBJ1-1	NA	NA
CASSPGPGTGELFF	TGTGCCAGCAGTCCAGGGCCGGGCACCGGGGAGCTGTTTTTT	TRBV6-4	TRBJ2-2	NA	NA
CASSHVIRQGASGNTIYF	TGCGCCAGCAGCCACGTTATTCGACAGGGGGCTTCTGGAAACACCATATATTTT	TRBV4-1	TRBJ1-3	NA	TRBD1
CASSGETSGVYEQYF	TGTGCCAGCAGTGGGGAGACTAGCGGGGTCTACGAGCAGTACTTC	TRBV27	TRBJ2-7	once	TRBD2
CASAPAWTDYNEQFF	TGTGCCTCAGCTCCCGCGTGGACAGACTACAATGAGCAGTTCTTC	TRBV6-5	TRBJ2-1	NA	NA
CASSASGLGSYNEQFF	TGTGCCAGCAGCGCCTCAGGGTTAGGTAGCTACAATGAGCAGTTCTTC	TRBV9	TRBJ2-1	NA	NA
CASSLEAGITEAFF	TGTGCCAGCAGCTTGGAGGCGGGGATCACTGAAGCTTTCTTT	TRBV5-4	TRBJ1-1	NA	NA
CAISETRDSKNTEAFF	TGTGCCATCAGTGAAACCCGAGACAGCAAGAACACTGAAGCTTTCTTT	TRBV10-3	TRBJ1-1	NA	NA
CASSPRGRGDYEQYF	TGCGCCAGCAGCCCCCGGGGGAGGGGGGACTACGAGCAGTACTTC	TRBV4-1	TRBJ2-7	NA	NA
CASSWGGPTDTQYF	TGTGCCAGCAGTTGGGGGGGGCCCACAGATACGCAGTATTTT	TRBV6-4	TRBJ2-3	NA	NA
CASSMLAGGRPITGELFF	TGTGCCAGTAGTATGCTAGCGGGAGGGCGCCCTATTACCGGGGAGCTGTTTTTT	TRBV19	TRBJ2-2	NA	TRBD2
CASRLAGLNEQYF	TGTGCCAGCAGACTAGCGGGCCTTAACGAGCAGTACTTC	TRBV6-5	TRBJ2-7	NA	TRBD2
CASSLLLGQPQHF	TGTGCCAGCAGTTTACTCCTAGGTCAGCCCCAGCATTTT	TRBV28	TRBJ1-5	few	NA
CASSSPLGEADTQYF	TGTGCCAGCAGCTCGCCCCTCGGGGAGGCAGATACGCAGTATTTT	TRBV11-2	TRBJ2-3	NA	NA
CATSRVEREGRQYF	TGTGCCACCAGCAGAGTGGAGCGGGAGGGCCGGCAGTACTTC	TRBV15	TRBJ2-7	NA	TRBD2
CASSPGQGHGYTF	TGTGCCAGCAGTCCCGGACAGGGCCATGGCTACACCTTC	TRBV6-5	TRBJ1-2	NA	TRBD1
CAGGGSRNIEKLFF	TGTGCCGGGGGGGGGTCGCGCAATATCGAAAAACTGTTTTTT	TRBV7-9	TRBJ1-4	NA	NA
CASSLSGGNTGELFF	TGCGCCTCCTCCTTGAGCGGGGGGAACACCGGGGAGCTGTTTTTT	TRBV5-1	TRBJ2-2	NA	TRBD2
CASSQDLPAGGPYEQFF	TGTGCCAGCAGCCAAGATTTGCCAGCGGGGGGGCCATATGAGCAGTTCTTC	TRBV4-2	TRBJ2-1	NA	TRBD2
CASSLNSATNEKLFF	TGTGCCAGCAGCTTAAACAGTGCAACTAATGAAAAACTGTTTTTT	TRBV7-2	TRBJ1-4	NA	NA
CSVEMGQPYQETQYF	TGCAGCGTTGAGATGGGACAGCCGTACCAAGAGACCCAGTACTTC	TRBV29-1	TRBJ2-5	NA	TRBD1
CASSLGTRDGELFF	TGTGCCAGCAGCTTAGGGACGAGGGACGGGGAGCTGTTTTTT	TRBV7-6	TRBJ2-2	once	NA
CASSKSKGAPGELFF	TGTGCCAGCAGCAAATCTAAGGGGGCCCCCGGGGAGCTGTTTTTT	TRBV21-1	TRBJ2-2	once	NA
CASRPTGTDNIYEQYF	TGCGCCAGCCGTCCGACCGGGACAGACAATATCTACGAGCAGTACTTC	TRBV10-2	TRBJ2-7	NA	TRBD1
CASSQQGEAFF	TGTGCCAGCAGCCAACAGGGAGAAGCTTTCTTT	TRBV7-2	TRBJ1-1	NA	NA
CASSQEEAARRPNYGYTF	TGCGCCAGCAGCCAAGAAGAGGCAGCACGAAGGCCTAACTATGGCTACACCTTC	TRBV4-3	TRBJ1-2	NA	NA
CASSPPTFNEQFF	TGTGCCAGCTCACCACCGACATTCAATGAGCAGTTCTTC	TRBV18	TRBJ2-1	NA	NA
CASSGDRAGTDTQYF	TGTGCCAGCAGTGGTGACAGGGCTGGCACAGATACGCAGTATTTT	TRBV2	TRBJ2-3	NA	TRBD1
CATSRDRGAKNIQYF	TGTGCCACCAGCAGGGACAGGGGTGCCAAAAACATTCAGTACTTC	TRBV15	TRBJ2-4	NA	TRBD1
CASSIRQSGTGTQTNEKLFF	TGCGCCAGCAGCATTAGACAGTCTGGGACTGGGACGCAAACTAATGAAAAACTGTTTTTT	TRBV5-1	TRBJ1-4	once	NA
CASSVGKGTLYGYTF	TGTGCCAGCAGCGTAGGAAAAGGGACACTCTATGGCTACACCTTC	TRBV9	TRBJ1-2	NA	NA
CASGTDYGYTF	TGTGCCAGCGGGACAGACTATGGCTACACCTTC	TRBV6-6	TRBJ1-2	NA	TRBD1
CASTRGGLFGETQYF	TGTGCCAGCACTAGGGGGGGACTGTTTGGGGAGACCCAGTACTTC	TRBV7-2	TRBJ2-5	NA	NA
CASGRQETQYF	TGTGCCAGCGGGCGCCAAGAGACCCAGTACTTC	TRBV28	TRBJ2-5	NA	NA
CAISDAVSGSGNTIYF	TGTGCCATCAGTGACGCGGTGTCTGGCTCTGGAAACACCATATATTTT	TRBV10-3	TRBJ1-3	NA	NA
CASSFAGELFF	TGTGCCAGCAGCTTCGCCGGGGAGCTGTTTTTT	TRBV11-3	TRBJ2-2	NA	NA
CAISRTGGNQPQHF	TGTGCCATCAGCCGGACAGGGGGCAATCAGCCCCAGCATTTT	TRBV10-3	TRBJ1-5	NA	TRBD1
CASSSPGLAGGLEQFF	TGTGCCAGCAGCTCGCCGGGACTAGCGGGAGGATTGGAGCAGTTCTTC	TRBV11-2	TRBJ2-1	NA	TRBD2
CASSQQWPLPGLPRSNTEAFF	TGCGCCAGCAGTCAACAATGGCCACTCCCGGGACTTCCTAGATCGAACACTGAAGCTTTCTTT	TRBV23-1	TRBJ1-1	NA	NA
CASSRGGDTQYF	TGTGCCAGCAGTAGGGGAGGAGATACGCAGTATTTT	TRBV28	TRBJ2-3	NA	NA
CASSVGALNTEAFF	TGTGCCAGCAGCGTGGGAGCCTTGAACACTGAAGCTTTCTTT	TRBV9	TRBJ1-1	NA	NA
CASSGGTVPNEKLFF	TGTGCCAGCAGCGGGGGGACAGTTCCTAATGAAAAACTGTTTTTT	TRBV5-6	TRBJ1-4	NA	TRBD1
CASSSRTGAETQYF	TGTGCCAGCAGCTCCAGGACAGGGGCAGAGACCCAGTACTTC	TRBV5-5	TRBJ2-5	medium-sized	TRBD1
CASSPRTSGGFLYNEQFF	TGCGCCAGCAGCCCACGCACAAGCGGGGGCTTTTTATACAATGAGCAGTTCTTC	TRBV5-1	TRBJ2-1	NA	TRBD2
CASSTAWGDGTEQFF	TGTGCCAGCTCAACCGCGTGGGGGGACGGGACTGAGCAGTTCTTC	TRBV18	TRBJ2-1	NA	NA
CASSESSGRTYEQYF	TGCGCCAGCAGTGAGTCTAGCGGGAGGACCTACGAGCAGTACTTC	TRBV10-2	TRBJ2-7	NA	TRBD2
CATSRGLEGNTIYF	TGTGCCACCAGCAGGGGACTTGAGGGAAACACCATATATTTT	TRBV15	TRBJ1-3	NA	NA
CASSPGLAGAYEQYF	TGCGCCAGCAGCCCCGGGCTAGCGGGAGCCTACGAGCAGTACTTC	TRBV4-3	TRBJ2-7	NA	TRBD2
CASSPGRVGHQPQHF	TGTGCCAGCTCACCGGGCAGGGTGGGCCATCAGCCCCAGCATTTT	TRBV18	TRBJ1-5	NA	NA
CATSSGTETNYGYTF	TGTGCCACCAGCTCGGGAACGGAGACTAACTATGGCTACACCTTC	TRBV15	TRBJ1-2	once	NA